The TCR beta chain described here comes from a study of control samples from healthy donors and cancer patients. Per germline, CDR1 DFQATT and CDR2 SNEGSKA (reference sequence). This CDR3 is 13 amino acids long. V gave up 3 bases and J gave up 4 bases, with 12 bases separating them. This table comes from immunoSEQ multiplex PCR, and its TCRdb copy is limited to in-frame clones, with some not included. Of about 65,000 clones listed, approximately 90% are singletons. This chain uses TRBV20-1 with TRBJ2-5; no definite D call. Sequences were obtained from PBMCs. This TCR was sampled from a woman between 45 and 65 years old with colorectal cancer. Written as DNA, the CDR3 is TGCAGTGCTAGTTTGCCTAGTTTAGAGACCCAGTACTTC. It encodes CSASLPSLETQYF.